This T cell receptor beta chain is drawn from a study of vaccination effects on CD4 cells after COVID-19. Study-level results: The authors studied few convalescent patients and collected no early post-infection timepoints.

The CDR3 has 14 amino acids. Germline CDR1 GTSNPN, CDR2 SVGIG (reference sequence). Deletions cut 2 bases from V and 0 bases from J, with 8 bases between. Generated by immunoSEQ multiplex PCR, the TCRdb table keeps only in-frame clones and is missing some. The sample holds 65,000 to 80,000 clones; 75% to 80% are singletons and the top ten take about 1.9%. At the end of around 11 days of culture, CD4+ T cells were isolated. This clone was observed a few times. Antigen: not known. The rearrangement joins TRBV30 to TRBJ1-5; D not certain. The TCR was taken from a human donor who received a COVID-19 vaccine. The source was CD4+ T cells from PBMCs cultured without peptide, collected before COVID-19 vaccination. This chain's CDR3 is CAWSKQLSNQPQHF. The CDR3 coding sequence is TGTGCCTGGAGTAAACAGCTTAGCAATCAGCCCCAGCATTTT.